The subject of this entry is one T cell receptor beta chain. The protocol was immunoSEQ multiplex PCR, while the TCRdb copy is restricted to in-frame clones and leaves out a portion. Among 100,000 to 150,000 clones listed, approximately 81% were seen once. The sample belongs to a study of blood T cell repertoires in COVID-19. Study overall: Both acute and convalescent COVID-19 samples were obtained from the United States, Italy and Spain. Sources were T cells, B-cell-depleted T cells, or PBMCs; the material itself was cDNA or gDNA.

In germline, CDR1 is SGHRS, CDR2 YFSETQ. The V and J ends lost 0 bases and 5 bases respectively, with 14 bases between them. The CDR3 is made up of 15 amino acids. The sequence came from a woman between 50 and 59 years old with acute or convalescent COVID-19. Input material: peripheral blood. The V call is TRBV5-1, the J call TRBJ1-1; a weak D match, TRBD1 (5 bases). The CDR3 is CASSLALWGRTEAFF. The CDR3 DNA reads TGCGCCAGCAGCTTGGCCCTCTGGGGCCGGACTGAAGCTTTCTTT.